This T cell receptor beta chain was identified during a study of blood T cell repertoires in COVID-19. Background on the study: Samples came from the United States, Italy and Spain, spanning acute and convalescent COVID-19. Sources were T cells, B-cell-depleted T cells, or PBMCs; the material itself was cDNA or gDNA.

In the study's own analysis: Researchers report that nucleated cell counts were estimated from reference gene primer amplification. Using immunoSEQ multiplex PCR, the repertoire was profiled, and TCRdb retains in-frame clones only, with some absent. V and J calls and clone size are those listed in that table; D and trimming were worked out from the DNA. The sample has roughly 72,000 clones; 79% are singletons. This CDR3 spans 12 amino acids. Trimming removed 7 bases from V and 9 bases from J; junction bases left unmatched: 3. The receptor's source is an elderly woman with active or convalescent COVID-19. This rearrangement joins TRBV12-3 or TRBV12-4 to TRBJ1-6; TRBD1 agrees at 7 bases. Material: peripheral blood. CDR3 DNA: TGTGCCAGCACGGACAGGATTTCACCCCTCCACTTT. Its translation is CASTDRISPLHF.